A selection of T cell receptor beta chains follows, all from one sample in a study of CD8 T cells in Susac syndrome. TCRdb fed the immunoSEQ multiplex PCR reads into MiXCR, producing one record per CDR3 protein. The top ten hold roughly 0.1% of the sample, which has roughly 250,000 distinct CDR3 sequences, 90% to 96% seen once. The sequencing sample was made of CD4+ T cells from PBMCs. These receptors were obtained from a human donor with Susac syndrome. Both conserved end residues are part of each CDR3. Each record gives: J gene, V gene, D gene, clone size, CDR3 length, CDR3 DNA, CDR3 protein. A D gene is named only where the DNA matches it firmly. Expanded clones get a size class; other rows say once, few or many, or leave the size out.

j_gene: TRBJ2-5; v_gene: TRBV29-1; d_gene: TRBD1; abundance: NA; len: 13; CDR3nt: TGCAGCGTCAGGGGGCCAATCCAAGAGACCCAGTACTTC; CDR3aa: CSVRGPIQETQYF
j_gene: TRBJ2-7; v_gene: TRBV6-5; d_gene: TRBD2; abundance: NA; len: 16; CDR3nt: TGTGCCAGCAGTTACTCTGGACTAGCGGAAGGCTACGAGCAGTACTTC; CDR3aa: CASSYSGLAEGYEQYF
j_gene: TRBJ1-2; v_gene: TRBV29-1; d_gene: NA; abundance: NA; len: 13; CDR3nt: TGCAGCGTTGGGGGCCATGGGACCTATGGCTACACCTTC; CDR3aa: CSVGGHGTYGYTF
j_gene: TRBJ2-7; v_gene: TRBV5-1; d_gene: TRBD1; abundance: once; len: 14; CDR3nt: TGCGCCAGCAGCTGGGGGGGACAGGGGGCCGAGCAGTACTTC; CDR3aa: CASSWGGQGAEQYF
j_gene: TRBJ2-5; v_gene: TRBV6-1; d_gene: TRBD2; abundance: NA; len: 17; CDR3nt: TGTGCCAGCAGCCAGGGACTAGCGGGAGAGGAAGGAGAGACCCAGTACTTC; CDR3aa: CASSQGLAGEEGETQYF
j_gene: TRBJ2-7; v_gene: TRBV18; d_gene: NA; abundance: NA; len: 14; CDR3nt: TGTGCCAGCTCACCACCCGTCGGCACCTACGAGCAGTACTTC; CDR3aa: CASSPPVGTYEQYF
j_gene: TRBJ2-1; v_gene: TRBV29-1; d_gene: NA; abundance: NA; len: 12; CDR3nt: TGCAGCGTTGTCTCCAGGGCCTATCGGCAGTTCTTC; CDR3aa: CSVVSRAYRQFF
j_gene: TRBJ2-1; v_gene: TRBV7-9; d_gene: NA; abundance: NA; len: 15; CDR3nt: TGTGCCAGCAGCTTAGCCGCGGGCAGAACTAATGAGCAGTTCTTC; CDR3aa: CASSLAAGRTNEQFF
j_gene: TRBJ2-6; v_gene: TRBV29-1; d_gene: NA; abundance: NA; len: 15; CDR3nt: TGCAGCGTTCCCGCTGCAGGGGTTGGGGCCAACGTCCTGACTTTC; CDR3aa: CSVPAAGVGANVLTF
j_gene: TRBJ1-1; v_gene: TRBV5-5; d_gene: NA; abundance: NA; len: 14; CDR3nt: TGTGCCAGCAGCCGAATTCAGGGAGGCACTGAAGCTTTCTTT; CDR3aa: CASSRIQGGTEAFF
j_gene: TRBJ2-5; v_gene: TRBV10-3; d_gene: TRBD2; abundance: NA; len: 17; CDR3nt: TGTGCCATCAGTGAGGAGACTAGCGGTCGGGTGGTCGAGACCCAGTACTTC; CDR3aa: CAISEETSGRVVETQYF
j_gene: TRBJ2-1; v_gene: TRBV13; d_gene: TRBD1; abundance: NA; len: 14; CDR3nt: TGTGCCAGCAGCCACCGGGACAGGGTGCATGAGCAGTTCTTC; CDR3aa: CASSHRDRVHEQFF
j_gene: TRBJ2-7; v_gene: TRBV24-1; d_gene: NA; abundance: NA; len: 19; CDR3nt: TGTGCCCCGCCCCACGATTGGCGGGAAAAAGGGTTTGGCTCCTACGAGCAGTACTTC; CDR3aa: CAPPHDWREKGFGSYEQYF
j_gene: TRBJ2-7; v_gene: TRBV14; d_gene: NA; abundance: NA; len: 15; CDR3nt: TGTGCCAGCAGCCCCCTACGGAGGACCAACTACGAGCAGTACTTC; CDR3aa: CASSPLRRTNYEQYF
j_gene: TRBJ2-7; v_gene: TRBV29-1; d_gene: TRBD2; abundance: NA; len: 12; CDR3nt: TGCAGCGGACGGGAGGCCGGGCACGAGCAGTACTTC; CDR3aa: CSGREAGHEQYF
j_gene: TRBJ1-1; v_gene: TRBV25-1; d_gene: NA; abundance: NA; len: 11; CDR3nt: TGTGCCAGCCAAAGGAACACTGAAGCTTTCTTT; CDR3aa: CASQRNTEAFF
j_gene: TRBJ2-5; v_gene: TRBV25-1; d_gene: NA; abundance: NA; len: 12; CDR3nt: TGTGCCAGCAGTGAATATCTGAAGGCCCAGTACTTC; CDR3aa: CASSEYLKAQYF
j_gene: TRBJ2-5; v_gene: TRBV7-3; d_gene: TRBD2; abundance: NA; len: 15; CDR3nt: TGTGCCAGCAGCTTAGCTAGCGGGATAGGGGAGACCCAGTACTTC; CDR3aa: CASSLASGIGETQYF
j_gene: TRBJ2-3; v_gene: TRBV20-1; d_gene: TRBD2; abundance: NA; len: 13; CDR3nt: TGCAGTGCGTTTAGCGGGATGGCAGATACGCAGTATTTT; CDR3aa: CSAFSGMADTQYF
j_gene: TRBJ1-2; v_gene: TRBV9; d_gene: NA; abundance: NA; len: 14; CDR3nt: TGTGCCAGCTCTATTGGCGGGAGTCACTATGGCTACACCTTC; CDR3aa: CASSIGGSHYGYTF
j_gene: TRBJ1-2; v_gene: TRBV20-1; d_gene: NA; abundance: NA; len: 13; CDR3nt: TGCAGTGCTAGAGATTTGTTGGGTCGAGGCTACACCTTC; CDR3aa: CSARDLLGRGYTF
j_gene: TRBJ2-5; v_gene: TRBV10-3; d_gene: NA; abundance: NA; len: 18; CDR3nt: TGTGCCATCAGTGGACCCCTTCACCCGACTTCGAATGGGGAGACCCAGTACTTC; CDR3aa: CAISGPLHPTSNGETQYF
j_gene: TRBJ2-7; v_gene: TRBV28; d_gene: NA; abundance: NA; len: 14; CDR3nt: TGTGCCAGCAGTTTAGTTGGGGAAAGGGGAGAGCAGTACTTC; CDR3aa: CASSLVGERGEQYF
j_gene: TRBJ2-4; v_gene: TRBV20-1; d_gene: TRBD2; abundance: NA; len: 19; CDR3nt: TGCAGTGCTAGAGATCGGCTAGCGGGAGTGGGTATAGCCAAAAACATTCAGTACTTC; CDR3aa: CSARDRLAGVGIAKNIQYF
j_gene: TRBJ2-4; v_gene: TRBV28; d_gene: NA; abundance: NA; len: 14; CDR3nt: TGTGCCAGCAGTGATCCGGTGGGAATGGACATTCAGTACTTC; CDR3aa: CASSDPVGMDIQYF
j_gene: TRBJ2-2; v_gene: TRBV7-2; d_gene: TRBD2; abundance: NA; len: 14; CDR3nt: TGTGCCAGCAGCAAAGGACTAGCGGGCGGGGAGCTGTTTTTT; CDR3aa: CASSKGLAGGELFF
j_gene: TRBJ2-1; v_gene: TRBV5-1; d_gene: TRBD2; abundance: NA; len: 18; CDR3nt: TGCGCCAGCAGCTTTGGGACTAGCGGGAGGGCCCCCTACAATGAGCAGTTCTTC; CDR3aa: CASSFGTSGRAPYNEQFF
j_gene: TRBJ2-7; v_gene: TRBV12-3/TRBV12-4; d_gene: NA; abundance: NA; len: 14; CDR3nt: TGTGCCAGCAGTTTAAATCAGGCCGCCTACGAGCAGTACTTC; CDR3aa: CASSLNQAAYEQYF
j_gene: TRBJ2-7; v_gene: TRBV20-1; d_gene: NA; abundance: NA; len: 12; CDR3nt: TGCAGTGCTAGTCTAGTTGCCCGGGAGCAGTACTTC; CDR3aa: CSASLVAREQYF
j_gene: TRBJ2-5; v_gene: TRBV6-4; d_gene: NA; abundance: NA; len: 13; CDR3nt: TGTGCCAGCAGTGGGAATACGGGAGAGACCCAGTACTTC; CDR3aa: CASSGNTGETQYF
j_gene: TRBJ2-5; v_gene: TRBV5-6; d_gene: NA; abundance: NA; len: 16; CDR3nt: TGTGCCAGCAGCTTGGAGTCGGTCGGAGGTGGAGAGACCCAGTACTTC; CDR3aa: CASSLESVGGGETQYF
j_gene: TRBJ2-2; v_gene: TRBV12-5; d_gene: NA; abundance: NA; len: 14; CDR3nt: TGTGCTAGTGGTTTGCCCGACGGCACCGGGGAGCTGTTTTTT; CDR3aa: CASGLPDGTGELFF
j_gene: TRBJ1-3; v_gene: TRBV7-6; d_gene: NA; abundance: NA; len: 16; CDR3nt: TGTGCCAGCAGCCCCCAGACAGCCCAGCCTGGAAACACCATATATTTT; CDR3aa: CASSPQTAQPGNTIYF
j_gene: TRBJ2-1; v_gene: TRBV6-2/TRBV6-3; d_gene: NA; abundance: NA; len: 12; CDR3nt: TGTGCCAGCAAAACGCAATACAATGAGCAGTTCTTC; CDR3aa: CASKTQYNEQFF
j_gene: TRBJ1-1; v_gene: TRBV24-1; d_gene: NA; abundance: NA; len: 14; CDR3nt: TGTGCCACCAGTGATCTTTTTACAGGGATCGGAGCTTTCTTT; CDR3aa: CATSDLFTGIGAFF
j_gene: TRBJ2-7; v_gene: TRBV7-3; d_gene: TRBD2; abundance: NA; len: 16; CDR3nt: TGTGCCAGCAGCTTGTTCGGGACTAGCGGTTCCTACGAGCAGTACTTC; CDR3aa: CASSLFGTSGSYEQYF
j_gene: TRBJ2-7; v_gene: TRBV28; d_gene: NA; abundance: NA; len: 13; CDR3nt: TGTGCCAGCAGTCTCCCCAAGTCCTACGAGCAGTACTTC; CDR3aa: CASSLPKSYEQYF
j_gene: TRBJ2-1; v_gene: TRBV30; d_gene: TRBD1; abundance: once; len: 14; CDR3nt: TGTGCCTGGAGTGTGGGCCAGGGGGTCGCGGAACAGTTCTTC; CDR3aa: CAWSVGQGVAEQFF
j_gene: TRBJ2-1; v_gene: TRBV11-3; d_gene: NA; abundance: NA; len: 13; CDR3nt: TGTGCCAGCAGCGAACGAGGGGGGGATGAGCAGTTCTTC; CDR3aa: CASSERGGDEQFF
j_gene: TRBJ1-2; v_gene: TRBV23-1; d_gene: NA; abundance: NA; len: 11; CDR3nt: TGCGCCAGCAGGTCGACAGAGCTCTACACCTTC; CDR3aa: CASRSTELYTF
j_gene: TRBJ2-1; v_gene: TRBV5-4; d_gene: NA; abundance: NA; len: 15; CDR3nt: TGTGCCGCGATCTCCCAGACCTCTGGGGGCAATGAGCAGTTCTTC; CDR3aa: CAAISQTSGGNEQFF
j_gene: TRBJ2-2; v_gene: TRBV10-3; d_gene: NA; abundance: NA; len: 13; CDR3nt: TGTGCCGTCCGGGGGGCCGACACCGGGGAGCTGTTTTTT; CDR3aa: CAVRGADTGELFF
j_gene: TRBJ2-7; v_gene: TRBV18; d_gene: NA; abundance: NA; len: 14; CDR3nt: TGTGCCAGCTCGGAACAGGGCCAGGTATACGAGCAGTACTTC; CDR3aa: CASSEQGQVYEQYF
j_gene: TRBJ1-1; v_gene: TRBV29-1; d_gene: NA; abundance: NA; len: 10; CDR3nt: TGCAGCGTTGACAGCACTAAAGCTTTCTTT; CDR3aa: CSVDSTKAFF
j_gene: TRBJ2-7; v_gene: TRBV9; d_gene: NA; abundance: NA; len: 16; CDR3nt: TGTGCCAGCAGCCCAAGGACGGACCCCGGGGACTACGAGCAGTACTTC; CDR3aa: CASSPRTDPGDYEQYF
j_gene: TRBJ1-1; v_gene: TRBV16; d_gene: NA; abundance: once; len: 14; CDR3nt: TGTGCCAGCAGCCGGGCGACACTGAACACTGAAGCTTTCTTT; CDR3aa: CASSRATLNTEAFF
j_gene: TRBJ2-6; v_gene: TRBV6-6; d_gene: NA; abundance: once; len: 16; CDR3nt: TGTGCCAGCAGTTACCCTCGGGGGTCGGGGGCCAACGTCCTGACTTTC; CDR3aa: CASSYPRGSGANVLTF
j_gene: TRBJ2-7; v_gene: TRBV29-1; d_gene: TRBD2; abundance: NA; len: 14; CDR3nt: TGCAGCGTGAGAGGACTAGCGGCCCCCTACGAGCAGTACTTC; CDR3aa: CSVRGLAAPYEQYF
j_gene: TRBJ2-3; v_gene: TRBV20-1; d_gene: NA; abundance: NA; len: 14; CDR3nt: TGCAGTGCTAGGAGGGAGGCCGTCTCAGATACGCAGTATTTT; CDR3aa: CSARREAVSDTQYF
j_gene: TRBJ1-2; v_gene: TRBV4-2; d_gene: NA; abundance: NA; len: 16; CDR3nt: TGTGCCAGCAGCCAGGAACAGACCTCGGGGGCCCGGGGCTACACCTTC; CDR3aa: CASSQEQTSGARGYTF
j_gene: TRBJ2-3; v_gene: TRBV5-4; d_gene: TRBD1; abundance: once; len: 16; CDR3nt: TGTGCCAGCAGCTTAGGGGGACAGGGGAGGACAGATACGCAGTATTTT; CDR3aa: CASSLGGQGRTDTQYF
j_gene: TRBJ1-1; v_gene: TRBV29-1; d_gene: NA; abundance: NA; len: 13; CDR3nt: TGCAGCGTTGGTGTCACGGGGAACACTGAAGCTTTCTTT; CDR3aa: CSVGVTGNTEAFF
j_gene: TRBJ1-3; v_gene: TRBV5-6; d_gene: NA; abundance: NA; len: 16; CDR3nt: TGTGCCAGCAGCTGGGGGGGCCACTTGTCTGGAAACACCATATATTTT; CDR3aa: CASSWGGHLSGNTIYF
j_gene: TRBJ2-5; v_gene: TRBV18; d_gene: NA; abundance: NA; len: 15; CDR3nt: TGTGCCAGCTCACCACCCCTCAGGCCCCTTGAGACCCAGTACTTC; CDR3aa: CASSPPLRPLETQYF
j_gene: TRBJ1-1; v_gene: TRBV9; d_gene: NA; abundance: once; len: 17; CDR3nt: TGTGCCAGCAGCGTAGGAGATTCCTCAGGAGGTAGTGATGAAGCTTTCTTT; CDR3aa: CASSVGDSSGGSDEAFF
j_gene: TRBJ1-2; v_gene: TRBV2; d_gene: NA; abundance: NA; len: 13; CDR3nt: TGTGCCAGCAGGGAGACAGTCGTCACTGGCTACACCTTC; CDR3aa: CASRETVVTGYTF
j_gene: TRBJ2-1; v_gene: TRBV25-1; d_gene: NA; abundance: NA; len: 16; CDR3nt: TGTGCCAGCAGTGGAGAGAGTATCAGCTCCTACAATGAGCAGTTCTTC; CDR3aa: CASSGESISSYNEQFF
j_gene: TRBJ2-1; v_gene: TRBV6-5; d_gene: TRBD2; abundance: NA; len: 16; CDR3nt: TGTGCCAGCAGTTACGAGCTAGCGGGAGCCTACAATGAGCAGTTCTTC; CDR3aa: CASSYELAGAYNEQFF
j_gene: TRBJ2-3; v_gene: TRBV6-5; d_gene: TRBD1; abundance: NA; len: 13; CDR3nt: TGTGCCAGCAGGAGGGGGCAGAGAGATACGCAGTATTTT; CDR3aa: CASRRGQRDTQYF